This T cell receptor beta chain came from a study of long-term antiretroviral therapy in people with HIV. Findings and caveats of the study: Controls showed broader CDR3 length ranges than did the HIV repertoires. Diversity remained lower than transplant donor controls, even though it increased after ART.

CDR1 is SGHTS, CDR2 YDEGEE, per germline. This CDR3 has 16 amino acids. Trimming shortened V by 0 bases and J by 5 bases, and 18 bases separated the two germline ends. Survey level was the resolution at which the v3.0 immunoSEQ assay ran. Using immunoSEQ multiplex PCR, the repertoire was profiled, and TCRdb retains in-frame clones only, with some absent. The sample carries 20,000 to 25,000 clones, around 81% recorded once. Donors needed at least one pre-ART PBMC sample plus at least two post-ART samples. Going into DNA extraction, samples held 1-10 million cryopreserved PBMC. Comment on this clone: Its antigen is unidentified.

The sequence derives from a middle-aged man with HIV. The starting material was unsorted PBMCs, obtained 1.6 years after starting antiretroviral therapy. The rearrangement joins TRBV5-8 to TRBJ2-7; perhaps TRBD1 as D (6 bases). CDR3 sequence: CASSLDMGQGSNEQYF. The CDR3 nucleotides are TGTGCCAGCAGCTTGGATATGGGGCAGGGGTCGAACGAGCAGTACTTC.